One sample yielded the 6 T cell receptor beta chains listed below, sequenced in a study of blood T cell repertoires in COVID-19. Method: immunoSEQ multiplex PCR; TCRdb's copy keeps in-frame clones and lacks some. The sample gives about 270,000 clones, around nine tenths of which show up once; approximately 10% is in the top ten. Sequencing was done on a sample of peripheral blood. The receptors were gathered from a man aged 35 to 55 with active or convalescent COVID-19.

This sequence joins TRBV5-6 and TRBJ2-1; TRBD2 matches 8 bases. CDR1 and CDR2 (germline): SGHDT, YYEEEE. The V and J ends lost 0 bases and 4 bases, in that order; junction bases with no gene match: 6. CDR3 size: 16 residues. This CDR3 is CASSLEGGGPYNEQFF. DNA for the CDR3: TGTGCCAGCAGCTTGGAAGGCGGGGGGCCGTACAATGAGCAGTTCTTC.

About this clone itself: This CDR3 is also generated by other DNA sequences in the sample. In DNA, the CDR3 is TGTGCCAGCAGTTTAACAGTTAACTATGGCTACACCTTC. As protein: CASSLTVNYGYTF. The chain joins TRBV12-3 or TRBV12-4 to TRBJ1-2; D is uncertain. This CDR3 comprises 13 residues. With 2 bases removed from V and 1 base from J, the gap between germline ends came to 5 bases.

This rearrangement joins TRBV7-3 to TRBJ1-4, with TRBD1 as a possible D gene (5 bases). Trimming cost V 1 base and J 8 bases, with 14 bases left between them. CDR3 length: 15 residues. Germline CDR1 is SGHTA and CDR2 is FQGTGA. This CDR3 is CASSLSGRVGEKLFF. The CDR3 nucleotides read TGTGCCAGCAGCTTAAGTGGCAGGGTAGGGGAAAAACTGTTTTTT.

The rearrangement joins TRBV11-2 to TRBJ1-6, with unresolved D. Trimming cost V 2 bases and J 6 bases, with 8 bases left between them. The CDR3 is made up of 14 amino acids. Looked up from germline, CDR1 is SGHAT and CDR2 is FQNNGV. This chain's CDR3 is CASSLSPTNSPLHF. CDR3 coding DNA: TGTGCCAGCAGCTTAAGCCCCACTAATTCACCCCTCCACTTT.

The gene calls are TRBV30 and TRBJ2-7; 12 positions agree with TRBD2. Germline V gene sequence: CDR1 GTSNPN, CDR2 SVGIG (reference sequence). The CDR3 contains 13 residues. V shed 3 bases and J 3 bases; nucleotides not matched to a gene: 0. The CDR3 reads CAWRGLAGYEQYF. For the CDR3, the DNA is TGTGCCTGGAGGGGACTAGCGGGCTACGAGCAGTACTTC.

The chain links TRBV18 to TRBJ1-2; 7 bases fit TRBD1. This CDR3 contains 14 residues. V lost 3 bases and J lost 6; bases outside the gene matches: 7. Germline CDR1 and CDR2: KGHSH and LQKENI. CDR3 nucleotide sequence: TGTGCCAGCTCACCGCAGACAGGGCCTGATGGCTACACCTTC. Encoded protein: CASSPQTGPDGYTF. Variable domain in full (rest from reference TRBV18 and TRBJ1-2): NAGVMQNPRHLVRRRGQEARLRCSPMKGHSHVYWYRQLPEEGLKFMVYLQKENIIDESGMPKERFSAEFPKEGPSILRIQQVVRGDSAAYFCASSPQTGPDGYTFGSGTRLTVV.